The 27 T cell receptor beta chains reported below all come from one sample, sequenced in a study of beta chain features in type 1 diabetes. Investigators reverse transcribed all isolated RNA, so they sequenced expressed TCRB transcripts. TCRdb's copy holds only in-frame clones and misses some; the assay was immunoSEQ multiplex PCR. The sample lists roughly 140,000 clones, around 51% occurring once. Sequenced material: Tregs from blood. These receptors came from a man aged 18 to 29 in good health.

The V gene is TRBV18, the J gene TRBJ1-1; TRBD1 matches 8 bases. The CDR3 runs 13 residues. Germline-derived CDR1 and CDR2 are KGHSH and LQKENI. V gave up 5 bases and J gave up 3 bases; unmatched junction bases: 2. The CDR3: CASSVGQDTEAFF. The CDR3 DNA sequence: TGTGCCAGCTCAGTGGGACAGGACACTGAAGCTTTCTTT.

The chain couples TRBV6-5 to TRBJ1-1, with D unclear. Looked up from germline, CDR1 is MNHEY and CDR2 is SVGAGI. CDR3 length equals 12 residues. V lost 5 bases and J 7 bases, leaving 11 bases between the germline ends. CDR3 DNA sequence: TGTGCCAGCAGTCCCCCCGGAGGTGAAGCTTTCTTT. Amino acids: CASSPPGGEAFF.

This clone was seen once. CDR3 amino acids: CASSRSSGRPPHNEQFF. In DNA form, the CDR3 reads TGTGCCAGCAGCCGATCGAGCGGGAGGCCCCCCCACAATGAGCAGTTCTTC. The chain joins TRBV27 to TRBJ2-1, with TRBD2 identical over 9 bases. V lost 6 bases and J lost 5; bases outside the gene matches: 14. CDR1 and CDR2 (germline): MNHEY, SMNVEV (reference sequence). This CDR3 has 17 residues.

The J gene is TRBJ2-3, the V gene TRBV2; D is unclear. V gave up 6 bases and J gave up 4 bases, with 11 bases separating them. This CDR3 comprises 13 residues. Germline V lookup: CDR1 SNHLY, CDR2 FYNNEI. The CDR3 here is CASRWYGADTQYF. CDR3 nucleotides: TGTGCCAGCAGATGGTATGGAGCAGATACGCAGTATTTT.

This chain links TRBV15 with TRBJ2-3, with D perhaps matching TRBD2 (6 bases). The germline V and J ends were trimmed by 0 bases and 7 bases, with 20 bases remaining between them. CDR1 is LNHNV, CDR2 YYDKDF, per germline (reference sequence). The CDR3 runs 17 residues. As DNA, the CDR3 is TGTGCCACCAGCAGAGATCGGGGCGGGGCCACCGGGTATACGCAGTATTTT. Translation: CATSRDRGGATGYTQYF.

This clone was detected a few times. The J gene is TRBJ1-1, the V gene TRBV7-2; D uncertain. The CDR3 extends over 12 amino acids. The germline V gene encodes CDR1 SGHTA and CDR2 FQGNSA. V shed 4 bases and J shed 1 base, with 4 bases lying between them. CDR3 in DNA: TGTGCCAGCAGCTACACGAACACTGAAGCTTTCTTT. Residues: CASSYTNTEAFF.

The chain joins TRBV5-1 to TRBJ2-7, with D unresolved. Germline V gene lookup returns CDR1 SGHRS and CDR2 YFSETQ. V lost 1 base, J lost 2 bases, and 7 bases lay in between. The CDR3 is made up of 13 amino acids. This CDR3 reads CASSLSYAYEQYF. CDR3 nucleotide sequence: TGCGCCAGCAGCTTGTCCTATGCCTACGAGCAGTACTTC.

The rearrangement joins TRBV7-2 to TRBJ2-2, with D hard to call. V lost 2 bases and J 1 base, leaving 2 bases between the germline ends. From germline, CDR1 is SGHTA and CDR2 FQGNSA. This CDR3 comprises 13 residues. The CDR3 reads CASSLRNTGELFF. The CDR3 region has the DNA TGTGCCAGCAGCTTACGGAACACCGGGGAGCTGTTTTTT.

This clone showed up just a few times. This chain connects TRBV29-1 to TRBJ2-1; D is ambiguous. Trimming took 5 bases from V and 4 from J, leaving 6 bases between them. This CDR3 has 11 residues. Germline V CDR1 and CDR2: SQVTM, ANQGSEA. The CDR3 reads CSVSQYNEQFF. CDR3 bases: TGCAGCGTTTCCCAGTACAATGAGCAGTTCTTC.

This clone has just a few counts. The CDR3 sequence: CASSPQGTSGRGEQFF. The CDR3 DNA reads as TGTGCCAGCAGCCCCCAAGGGACTAGCGGGAGGGGAGAGCAGTTCTTC. This chain links TRBV11-2 with TRBJ2-1; 16 bases match TRBD2. J gave up 10 bases and V 5 bases, and 8 bases lay outside the gene matches. The germline V gene encodes CDR1 SGHAT and CDR2 FQNNGV. The length of the CDR3 is 16 residues.

This rearrangement joins TRBV7-3 to TRBJ2-3; the match to TRBD2 covers 9 bases. The J segment lost 3 bases and the V segment lost 5 bases, leaving 6 bases of the junction unmatched. Looked up from germline, CDR1 is SGHTA and CDR2 is FQGTGA. The CDR3 has 15 residues. The CDR3 bases are TGTGCCAGCAGCCCACGGGGACTAGCAACAGATACGCAGTATTTT. This translates into CASSPRGLATDTQYF.

This clone was observed a handful of times. The chain recombines TRBV7-2 with TRBJ1-5, with 8 bases identical to TRBD1. J gave up 5 bases and V 6 bases, and 6 bases lay outside the gene matches. The CDR3 spans 14 residues. Germline V gene sequence: CDR1 SGHTA, CDR2 FQGNSA. The CDR3 DNA is TGTGCCAGCAGTGTGACAGGGGTCCATCAGCCCCAGCATTTT. It specifies CASSVTGVHQPQHF.

The chain uses TRBV30 and TRBJ2-4; no firm D call. The ends were cut back, 3 bases at V and 7 bases at J, with 10 bases in the middle. The CDR3 has 12 residues. Germline CDR1 GTSNPN, CDR2 SVGIG (reference sequence). CDR3 sequence: CAWSETWNIQYF. The DNA of the CDR3 is TGTGCCTGGAGCGAGACATGGAACATTCAGTACTTC.

The rearrangement joins TRBV7-2 to TRBJ2-5, with 8 bases aligning to TRBD1. The DNA matches TRBJ2-7 better at its end, which makes the J call doubtful. From germline, CDR1 is SGHTA and CDR2 FQGNSA. The CDR3 sequence is 15 residues long. The CDR3 sequence: CASSLAAGGRHEQYF. CDR3 bases: TGTGCCAGCAGCTTAGCGGCAGGGGGCCGGCACGAGCAGTACTTC.

The rearrangement joins TRBV11-1 to TRBJ2-6; 11 bases agree with TRBD1. Unmatched junction bases numbered 11, after V lost 4 bases and J lost 12 bases. CDR3 size: 16 residues. The germline gives CDR1 SGHAT, CDR2 FQDESV (reference sequence). CDR3 sequence reads: CASSSSRTGGPPVLTF. Here the CDR3 DNA reads TGTGCCAGCAGCTCCAGTCGGACAGGGGGCCCTCCCGTCCTGACTTTC.

The CDR3 DNA reads as TGTGCCAGCAGCAAGGACAGGATCAATCAGCCCCAGCATTTT. It codes for CASSKDRINQPQHF. The chain carries TRBV7-2 and TRBJ1-5; 7 nucleotides agree with TRBD1. This CDR3 is 14 amino acids long. CDR1 and CDR2 (germline): SGHTA, FQGNSA. V trimming: 5 bases; J trimming: 3 bases; junction bases outside the gene matches: 4. The variable domain in full, completed from reference TRBV7-2 and TRBJ1-5, reads GAGVSQSPSNKVTEKGKDVELRCDPISGHTALYWYRQSLGQGLEFLIYFQGNSAPDKSGLPSDRFSAERTGGSVSTLTIQRTQQEDSAVYLCASSKDRINQPQHFGDGTRLSIL.

This clone was seen more than once but under ten times. The chain employs TRBV6-1 and TRBJ1-6; TRBD1 agrees at 11 bases. This CDR3 contains 15 residues. CDR1 and CDR2 from the germline V gene are MNHNS and SASEGT. V was clipped by 4 bases and J by 10 bases; unmatched bases: 6. CDR3 sequence (DNA): TGTGCCAGCAGTGTTACCCGGGACAGGGGGTCACCCCTCCACTTT. Translation gives CASSVTRDRGSPLHF.

The rearrangement uses TRBV9 and TRBJ2-7, with TRBD2 matching over 11 bases. J gave up 4 bases and V 0 bases, and 3 bases lay outside the gene matches. This CDR3 has 15 amino acids. Germline V lookup: CDR1 SGDLS, CDR2 YYNGEE. The CDR3 DNA is TGTGCCAGCAGCGTAGGCCCTAGCGGGAGGTACGAGCAGTACTTC. As protein: CASSVGPSGRYEQYF.

V is TRBV7-9 and J is TRBJ1-1; D is undetermined. From germline, CDR1 is SEHNR and CDR2 FQNEAQ (reference sequence). Between the trimmed V and J ends, which lost 4 bases and 3 bases, there was a span of 15 bases. The CDR3 length is 15 residues. CDR3 region: CASSWILSADTEAFF. Here the CDR3 DNA reads TGTGCCAGCAGCTGGATCCTCTCCGCGGACACTGAAGCTTTCTTT.

This clone appeared a few times. The rearrangement links TRBV20-1 to TRBJ2-1; no firm D call. CDR1 DFQATT and CDR2 SNEGSKA come from the germline V gene (reference sequence). V was shortened by 3 bases and J by 9 bases, with 9 bases between the two germline ends. The length of the CDR3 is 11 residues. This CDR3 reads CSARRQSEQFF. The CDR3 DNA follows: TGCAGTGCTAGGCGGCAGAGTGAGCAGTTCTTC.

This clone was observed once. V gene TRBV11-1 combines with J gene TRBJ2-1, with D perhaps TRBD1 (5 bases). This CDR3 spans 15 amino acids. Germline loops: CDR1 SGHAT, CDR2 FQDESV (reference sequence). The V and J ends lost 0 bases and 4 bases respectively, with 10 bases between them. CDR3 loop: CASSLAQGPYNEQFF. The CDR3 DNA reads as TGTGCCAGCAGCTTAGCCCAGGGTCCTTACAATGAGCAGTTCTTC.

The CDR3 sequence is CASSQERTGWGNTIYF. CDR3 sequence (DNA): TGTGCCAGCAGCCAAGAGAGGACAGGGTGGGGAAACACCATATATTTT. The chain carries TRBV7-9 and TRBJ1-3; 8 positions match TRBD1. The germline gives CDR1 SEHNR, CDR2 FQNEAQ (reference sequence). The CDR3 is made up of 16 amino acids. V was pared by 5 bases and J by 4 bases, with 10 bases of the junction left unmatched.

The chain couples TRBV5-4 to TRBJ2-5; the D gene is possibly TRBD2 (6 bases). Germline V lookup: CDR1 SGHNT, CDR2 YYREEE (reference sequence). This CDR3 is built from 14 residues. Trimming stripped 1 base from V and 9 bases from J, with 16 bases between. As DNA, the CDR3 is TGTGCCAGCAGCTTGCTGTGGCGACGGGAGTCCCAGTACTTC. Translating it yields CASSLLWRRESQYF.

This clone appeared a few times. The chain links TRBV7-3 to TRBJ2-1; TRBD2 matches 8 bases. CDR1 and CDR2 (germline): SGHTA, FQGTGA. CDR3 length equals 16 residues. Trimming removed 1 base from V and 3 bases from J; junction bases left unmatched: 5. This CDR3 is CASSLRASGSYNEQFF. DNA of the CDR3: TGTGCCAGCAGCTTAAGGGCCAGCGGGAGCTACAATGAGCAGTTCTTC. Using reference TRBV7-3 and TRBJ2-1 for the parts outside the CDR3, the full variable domain is GAGVSQTPSNKVTEKGKYVELRCDPISGHTALYWYRQSLGQGPEFLIYFQGTGAADDSGLPNDRFFAVRPEGSVSTLKIQRTERGDSAVYLCASSLRASGSYNEQFFGPGTRLTVL.

The chain recombines TRBV6-1 with TRBJ2-3, with a possible D match to TRBD1 (5 bases). This CDR3 contains 16 residues. CDR1 is MNHNS and CDR2 is SASEGT in the germline V gene. The V and J ends lost 3 bases and 3 bases respectively, with 16 bases between them. The DNA for the CDR3 is TGTGCCAGCAGTGATAGCCTCGCAGGGTGGACAGATACGCAGTATTTT. Residues: CASSDSLAGWTDTQYF.

This clone has only a few counts. The chain links TRBV7-3 to TRBJ1-2, with 10 bases aligning to TRBD1. The CDR3 covers 14 residues. CDR1 is SGHTA and CDR2 is FQGTGA in the germline V gene. The V gene end was trimmed by 5 bases and the J gene end by 10 bases; junction bases not matched to a gene: 10. CDR3 region: CASSARPGQGLYTF. CDR3 in DNA: TGTGCCAGCAGCGCCCGTCCGGGACAGGGGCTCTACACCTTC.

The chain has TRBV29-1 and TRBJ1-2; D might be TRBD1 (6 bases). Germline CDR1 reads SQVTM; CDR2 reads ANQGSEA. V was trimmed by 8 bases and J by 7 bases, leaving 14 bases between them. CDR3 length: 11 residues. The CDR3 nucleotides are TGCAGCACAACAGGGTTGCGTGGCTACACCTTC. Amino acids: CSTTGLRGYTF.